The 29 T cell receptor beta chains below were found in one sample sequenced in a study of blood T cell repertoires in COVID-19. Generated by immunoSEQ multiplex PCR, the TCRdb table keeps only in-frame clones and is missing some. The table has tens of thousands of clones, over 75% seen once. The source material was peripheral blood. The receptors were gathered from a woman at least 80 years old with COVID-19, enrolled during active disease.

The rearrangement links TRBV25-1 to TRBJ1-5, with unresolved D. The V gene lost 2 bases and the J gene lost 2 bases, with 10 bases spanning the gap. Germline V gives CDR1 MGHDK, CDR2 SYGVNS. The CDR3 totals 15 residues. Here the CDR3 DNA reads TGTGCCAGCAGTGAAAGTGGAGTTGGCAATCAGCCCCAGCATTTT. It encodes CASSESGVGNQPQHF. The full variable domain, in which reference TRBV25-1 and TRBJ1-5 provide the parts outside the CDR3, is EADIYQTPRYLVIGTGKKITLECSQTMGHDKMYWYQQDPGMELHLIHYSYGVNSTEKGDLSSESTVSRIRTEHFPLTLESARPSHTSQYLCASSESGVGNQPQHFGDGTRLSIL.

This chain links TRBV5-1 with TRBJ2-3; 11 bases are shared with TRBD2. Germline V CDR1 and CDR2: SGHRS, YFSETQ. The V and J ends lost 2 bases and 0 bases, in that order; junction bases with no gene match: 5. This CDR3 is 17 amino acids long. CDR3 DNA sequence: TGCGCCAGCAGCTTAACTAGCGGGGGAGCTAGCACAGATACGCAGTATTTT. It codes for CASSLTSGGASTDTQYF.

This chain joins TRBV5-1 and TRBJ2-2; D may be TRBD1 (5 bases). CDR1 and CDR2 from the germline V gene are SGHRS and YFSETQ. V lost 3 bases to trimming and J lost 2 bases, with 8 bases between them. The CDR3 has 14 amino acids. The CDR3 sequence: CASSSGLNTGELFF. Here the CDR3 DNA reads TGCGCCAGCAGCTCAGGGCTTAACACCGGGGAGCTGTTTTTT.

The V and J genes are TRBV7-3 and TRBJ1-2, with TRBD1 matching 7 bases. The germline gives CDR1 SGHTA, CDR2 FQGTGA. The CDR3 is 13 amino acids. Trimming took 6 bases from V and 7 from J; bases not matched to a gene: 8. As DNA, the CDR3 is TGTGCCAGCAGGACAGGGCAATTGGGTGGCTACACCTTC. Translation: CASRTGQLGGYTF.

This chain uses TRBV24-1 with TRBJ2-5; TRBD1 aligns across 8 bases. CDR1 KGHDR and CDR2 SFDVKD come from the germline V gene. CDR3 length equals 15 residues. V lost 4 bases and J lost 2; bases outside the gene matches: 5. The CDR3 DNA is TGTGCCACCAGTGACCCCGGACAGGGACAAGAGACCCAGTACTTC. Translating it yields CATSDPGQGQETQYF.

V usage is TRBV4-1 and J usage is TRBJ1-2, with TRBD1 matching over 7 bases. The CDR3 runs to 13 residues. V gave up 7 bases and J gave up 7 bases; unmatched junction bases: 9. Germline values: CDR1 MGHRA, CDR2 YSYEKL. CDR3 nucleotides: TGCGCCAGCACGGGGGCAGGGGGGCTTGGCTACACCTTC. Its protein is CASTGAGGLGYTF.

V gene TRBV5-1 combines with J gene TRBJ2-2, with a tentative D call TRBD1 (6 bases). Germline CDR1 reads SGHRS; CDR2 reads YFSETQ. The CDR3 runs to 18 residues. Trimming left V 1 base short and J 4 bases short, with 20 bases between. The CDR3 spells CASSLYYGQLDGTGELFF. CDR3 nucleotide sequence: TGCGCCAGCAGCTTGTATTATGGACAGCTCGACGGCACCGGGGAGCTGTTTTTT.

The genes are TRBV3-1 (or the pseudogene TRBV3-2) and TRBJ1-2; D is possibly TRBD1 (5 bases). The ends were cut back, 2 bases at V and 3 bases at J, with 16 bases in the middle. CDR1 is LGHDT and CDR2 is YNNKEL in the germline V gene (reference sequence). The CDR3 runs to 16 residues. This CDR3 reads CASSQSRSRDYYGYTF. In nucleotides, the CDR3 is TGTGCCAGCAGCCAAAGCCGATCCCGGGACTACTATGGCTACACCTTC.

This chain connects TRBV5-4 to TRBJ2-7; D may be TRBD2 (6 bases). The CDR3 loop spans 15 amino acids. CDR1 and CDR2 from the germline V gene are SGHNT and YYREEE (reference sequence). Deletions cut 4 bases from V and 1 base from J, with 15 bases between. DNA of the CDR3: TGTGCCAGCAGCCCCCAAGGAGGGTATTCCTACGAGCAGTACTTC. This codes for CASSPQGGYSYEQYF.

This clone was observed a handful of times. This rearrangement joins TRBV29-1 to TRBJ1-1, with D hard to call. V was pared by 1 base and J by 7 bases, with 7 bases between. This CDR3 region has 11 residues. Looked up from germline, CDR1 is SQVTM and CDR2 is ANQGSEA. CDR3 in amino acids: CSVEVMREAFF. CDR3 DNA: TGCAGCGTTGAAGTAATGCGTGAAGCTTTCTTT.

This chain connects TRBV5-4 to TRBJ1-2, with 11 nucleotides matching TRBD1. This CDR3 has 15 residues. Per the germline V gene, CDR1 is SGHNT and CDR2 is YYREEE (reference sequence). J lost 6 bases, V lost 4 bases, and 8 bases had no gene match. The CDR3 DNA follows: TGTGCCAGCAGCCCGACTTGGACAGGGGGCAATGGCTACACCTTC. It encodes CASSPTWTGGNGYTF.

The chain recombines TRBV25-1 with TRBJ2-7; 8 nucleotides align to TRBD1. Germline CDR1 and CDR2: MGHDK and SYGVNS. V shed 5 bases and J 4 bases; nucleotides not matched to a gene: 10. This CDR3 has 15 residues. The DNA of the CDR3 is TGTGCCAGCAGTCCGACCGGGACAGGAGGGTACGAGCAGTACTTC. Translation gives CASSPTGTGGYEQYF.

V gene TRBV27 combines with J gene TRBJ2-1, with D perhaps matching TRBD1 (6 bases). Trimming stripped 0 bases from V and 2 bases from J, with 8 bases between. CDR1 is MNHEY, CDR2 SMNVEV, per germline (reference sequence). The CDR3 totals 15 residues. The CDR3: CASSLSAGAYNEQFF. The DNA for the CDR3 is TGTGCCAGCAGTTTATCGGCAGGGGCCTACAATGAGCAGTTCTTC.

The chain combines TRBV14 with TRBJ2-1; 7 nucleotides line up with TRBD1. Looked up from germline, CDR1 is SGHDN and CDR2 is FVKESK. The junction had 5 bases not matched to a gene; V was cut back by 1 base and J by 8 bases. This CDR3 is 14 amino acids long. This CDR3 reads CASSQVYRGDEQFF. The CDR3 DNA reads TGTGCCAGCAGCCAAGTATACAGGGGCGATGAGCAGTTCTTC.

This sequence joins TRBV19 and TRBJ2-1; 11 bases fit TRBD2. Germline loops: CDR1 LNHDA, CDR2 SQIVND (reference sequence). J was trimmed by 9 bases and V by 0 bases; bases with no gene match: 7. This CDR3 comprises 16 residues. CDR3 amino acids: CASSIDSASGGSEQFF. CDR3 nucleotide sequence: TGTGCCAGTAGTATAGATTCCGCTAGCGGGGGGTCTGAGCAGTTCTTC.

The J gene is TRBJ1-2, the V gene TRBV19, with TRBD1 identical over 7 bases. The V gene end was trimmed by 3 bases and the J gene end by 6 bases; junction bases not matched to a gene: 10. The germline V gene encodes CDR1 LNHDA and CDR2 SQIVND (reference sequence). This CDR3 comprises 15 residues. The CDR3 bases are TGTGCCAGTAGTATCTATAGCACAGGGGACAATGGCTACACCTTC. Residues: CASSIYSTGDNGYTF. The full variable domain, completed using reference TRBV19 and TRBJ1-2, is DGGITQSPKYLFRKEGQNVTLSCEQNLNHDAMYWYRQDPGQGLRLIYYSQIVNDFQKGDIAEGYSVSREKKESFPLTVTSAQKNPTAFYLCASSIYSTGDNGYTFGSGTRLTVV.

CDR3 DNA sequence: TGTGCCAGCAGAACCGGCCGGGACAGACTGTTTTTT. Amino acids: CASRTGRDRLFF. This chain joins TRBV5-8 and TRBJ1-4, with 7 bases identical to TRBD1. With 5 bases clipped from V and 13 bases from J, the junction kept 8 bases outside the gene matches. The CDR3 extends over 12 amino acids. From germline, CDR1 is SGHTS and CDR2 YDEGEE.

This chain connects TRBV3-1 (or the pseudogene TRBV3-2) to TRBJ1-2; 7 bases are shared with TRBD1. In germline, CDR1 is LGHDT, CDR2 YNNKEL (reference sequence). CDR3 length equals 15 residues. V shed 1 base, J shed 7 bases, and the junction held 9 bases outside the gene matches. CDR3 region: CASSQVGGGAGGYTF. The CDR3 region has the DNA TGTGCCAGCAGCCAAGTCGGAGGGGGCGCCGGTGGCTACACCTTC.

The CDR3 loop reads CASSPLVGQVGYEQYF. The DNA of the CDR3 is TGTGCCAGCTCACCGCTAGTTGGACAGGTTGGCTACGAGCAGTACTTC. This rearrangement joins TRBV18 to TRBJ2-7; 7 bases agree with TRBD1. The CDR3 is 16 amino acids. V gave up 3 bases and J gave up 3 bases; unmatched junction bases: 11. Germline CDR1 KGHSH, CDR2 LQKENI.

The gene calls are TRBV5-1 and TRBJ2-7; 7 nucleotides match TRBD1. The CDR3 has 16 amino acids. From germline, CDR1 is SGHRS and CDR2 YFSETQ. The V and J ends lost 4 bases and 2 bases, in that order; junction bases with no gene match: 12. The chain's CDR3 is CASSHAEGAQAYEQYF. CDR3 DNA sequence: TGCGCCAGCAGCCACGCTGAGGGGGCGCAGGCCTACGAGCAGTACTTC.

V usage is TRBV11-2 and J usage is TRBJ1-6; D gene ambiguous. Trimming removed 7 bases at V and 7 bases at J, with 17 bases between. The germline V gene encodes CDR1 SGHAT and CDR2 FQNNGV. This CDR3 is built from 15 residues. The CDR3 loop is CASTRRRAVNSPLHF. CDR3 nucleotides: TGTGCCAGCACCAGACGGCGGGCTGTCAATTCACCCCTCCACTTT.

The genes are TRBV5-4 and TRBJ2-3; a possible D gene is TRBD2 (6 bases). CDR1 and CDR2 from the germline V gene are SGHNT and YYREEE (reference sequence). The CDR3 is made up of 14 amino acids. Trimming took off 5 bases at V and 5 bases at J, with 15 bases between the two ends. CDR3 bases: TGTGCCAGCAGTTTCGGGCGGGGAGGAGATACGCAGTATTTT. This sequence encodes CASSFGRGGDTQYF.

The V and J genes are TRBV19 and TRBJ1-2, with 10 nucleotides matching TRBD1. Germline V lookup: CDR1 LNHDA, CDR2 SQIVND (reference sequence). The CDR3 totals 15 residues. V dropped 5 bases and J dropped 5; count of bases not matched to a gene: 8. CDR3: CASSAGTGALYGYTF. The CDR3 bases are TGTGCCAGTAGTGCGGGGACAGGGGCTCTTTATGGCTACACCTTC.

The CDR3 region has the DNA TGTGCCTGGAGTGTGTCCGCGGGGTCCTATTATCAGTACTTC. Translated: CAWSVSAGSYYQYF. The chain has TRBV30 and TRBJ2-7; a possible D gene is TRBD2 (6 bases). V was shortened by 0 bases and J by 10 bases, with 19 bases between the two germline ends. In germline, CDR1 is GTSNPN, CDR2 SVGIG (reference sequence). The length of the CDR3 is 14 residues.

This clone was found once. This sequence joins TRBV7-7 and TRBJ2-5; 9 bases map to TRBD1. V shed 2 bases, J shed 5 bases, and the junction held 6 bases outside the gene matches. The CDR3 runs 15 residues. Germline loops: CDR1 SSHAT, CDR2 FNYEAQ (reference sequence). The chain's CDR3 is CASSLLGQGPETQYF. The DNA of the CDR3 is TGTGCCAGCAGCTTATTAGGACAGGGGCCTGAGACCCAGTACTTC.

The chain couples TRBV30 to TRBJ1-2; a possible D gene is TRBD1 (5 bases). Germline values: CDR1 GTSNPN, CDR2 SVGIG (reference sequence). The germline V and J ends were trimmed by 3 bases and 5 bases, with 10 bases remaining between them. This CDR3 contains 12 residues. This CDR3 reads CAWRGRGYGYTF. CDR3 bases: TGTGCCTGGAGGGGACGGGGGTATGGCTACACCTTC.

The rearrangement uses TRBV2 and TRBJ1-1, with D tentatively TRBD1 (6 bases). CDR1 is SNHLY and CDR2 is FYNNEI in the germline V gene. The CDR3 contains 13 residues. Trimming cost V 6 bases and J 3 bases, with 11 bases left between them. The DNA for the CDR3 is TGTGCCAGCAGGCCCAGGGGTTACACTGAAGCTTTCTTT. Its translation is CASRPRGYTEAFF.

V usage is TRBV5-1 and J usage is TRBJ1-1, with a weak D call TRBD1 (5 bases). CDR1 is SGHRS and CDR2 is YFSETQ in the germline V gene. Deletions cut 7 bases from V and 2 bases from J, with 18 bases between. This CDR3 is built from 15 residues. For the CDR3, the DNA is TGCGCCAGCTCCCCGGGGGGGGGTTTAAACACTGAAGCTTTCTTT. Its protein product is CASSPGGGLNTEAFF.

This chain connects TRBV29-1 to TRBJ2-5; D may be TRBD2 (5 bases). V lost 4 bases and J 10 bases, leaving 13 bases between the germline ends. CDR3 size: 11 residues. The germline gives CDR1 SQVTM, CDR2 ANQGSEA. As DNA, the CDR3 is TGCAGCGTTGGCGGCCCACGGGACCAGTACTTC. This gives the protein CSVGGPRDQYF. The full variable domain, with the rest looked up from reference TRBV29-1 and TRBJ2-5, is SAVISQKPSRDICQRGTSLTIQCQVDSQVTMMFWYRQQPGQSLTLIATANQGSEATYESGFVIDKFPISRPNLTFSTLTVSNMSPEDSSIYLCSVGGPRDQYFGPGTRLLVL.